A selection of T cell receptor beta chains follows, all from one sample in a study of CD4+ T cells in melanoma. Sequenced by immunoSEQ multiplex PCR; TCRdb stores in-frame clones only, minus some. Of 40,000 to 50,000 clones detected, approximately 92% appear once; the ten largest clones hold 10% to 15%. The specimen sequenced was peripheral blood. These receptors originate from a human donor with melanoma. Each CDR3 is given with its conserved first and last residue. Clone size appears in some rows only: once, few, many, or a class for an expanded clone.

v_call clone_size cdr3_aa
TRBV18 . CASSPQGGAGEQYF
TRBV4-3 . CASSQGWGKNTEAFF
TRBV9 . CASSGYRGGTNYGYTF
TRBV4-1 . CASSQETSSRSGYTF
TRBV27 . CASSPRTGGGGYTF
TRBV19 . CASTSDRDTISGNTIYF
TRBV6-1 . CASGPPKDPGELFF
TRBV7-9 . CASSLGRGAGNTQYF
TRBV6-1 . CASSDQGRENIQYF
TRBV14 . CASSHMGFTAFF
TRBV27 . CASSLEGIGFGYTF
TRBV6-6 . CASSYGQGAQPQHF
TRBV5-1 . CASSLREVQNTEAFF
TRBV5-1 . CASSLGGGTNEQFF
TRBV5-1 . CASSYSGQGYGYTF
TRBV19 . CASSTPSYEQYF
TRBV7-2 . CASGKYRGANTGELFF
TRBV30 . CAWSHAGTGSTEAFF
TRBV29-1 . CSVEEEEGGITDTQYF
TRBV28 . CASSSLRGALLGGRDQPQHF
TRBV11-1 . CASSHRGEKQETQYF
TRBV9 . CASSVDVGSYNEQFF
TRBV7-8 . CASSLSTGELFF
TRBV6-1 . CASSGLQAKHQPQHF
TRBV6-5 . CASSSRRGTGMGEQYF
TRBV27 once CASSASGTAPHQPQHF
TRBV5-4 once CASSLSALSGANVLTF
TRBV25-1 . CASSGPTGAPASPLHF
TRBV9 . CASSGQGAEQYF
TRBV5-6 . CASSLGQGHTEAFF
TRBV6-1 . CASSEDHRGYSGANVLTF
TRBV9 . CASSVASETTKETQYF
TRBV7-3 . CASSLRGDRGKETQYF
TRBV5-4 . CASSQGQGVEAFF
TRBV7-2 . CASSLEGGWPQHF
TRBV7-8 few CASSFSNSPLHF
TRBV25-1 . CASSAAQDTGELFF
TRBV28 . CASSFRTGEGYTF